The clone carrying this TCR beta chain has ten or more counts. Its antigen is still unknown. TCRdb recomputed calls from the 5' RACE reads with MiXCR, one row per CDR3 protein. The table includes 25,000 to 30,000 distinct CDR3 sequences, around 3.2% detected once. The data were obtained in a study of neurological immune-mediated disorders. Germline lookup yields CDR1 KGHSH and CDR2 LQKENI. The CDR3 is 14 amino acids. V was pared by 3 bases and J by 3 bases, with 3 bases of the junction left unmatched. Findings of the study overall: Patients with HTLV-1-associated myelopathy showed the most TCR clonal expansion. Those with multiple sclerosis showed the least, falling below healthy controls.

The origin of this receptor is a woman in her 30s with multiple sclerosis. The chain combines TRBV18 with TRBJ1-1, with 8 bases aligning to TRBD1. The sequenced sample was PBMCs. Here the CDR3 DNA reads TGTGCCAGCTCACCGACAGGGGCGGACACTGAAGCTTTCTTT. It yields the protein CASSPTGADTEAFF.